This T cell receptor beta chain was sequenced during a study of blood T cell repertoires in COVID-19. Study-level information: Samples came from the United States, Italy and Spain, spanning acute and convalescent COVID-19. Nucleic acid was either cDNA or gDNA, and it came from T cells, B-cell-depleted T cells, or PBMCs.

The V segment lost 4 bases and the J segment 3 bases; nucleotides outside the gene matches: 5. Germline values: CDR1 ENHRY, CDR2 SYGVKD. The CDR3 is made up of 15 amino acids. In the authors' workflow: Quantification of nucleated cells was approximated via reference gene primer amplification. Assay: immunoSEQ multiplex PCR; the TCRdb copy retains only in-frame clones and omits some. V and J calls plus clone size are reproduced from that table; the DNA served to infer D and trimming. The table records 250,000 to 300,000 clones, 70% to 90% of them present only once. This clone has a handful of counts. The gene calls are TRBV10-3 and TRBJ2-1; TRBD2 matches at 8 bases. The sample was peripheral blood. The TCR comes from a woman aged 70-85 years with acute or convalescent COVID-19. The CDR3 here is CAISGASGRYNEQFF. In DNA form, the CDR3 reads TGTGCCATCAGTGGGGCTAGCGGGCGCTACAATGAGCAGTTCTTC.